This passage covers 8 T cell receptor beta chains from one sample sequenced in a study of cytomegalovirus exposure and HLA in healthy donors. This PCR relied on a set of 60 Vbeta primers and 13 Jbeta primers. Assay used: immunoSEQ multiplex PCR; TCRdb lists only in-frame clones, some missing. The sample has about 140,000 clones; 60% to 80% are singletons. Material: PBMCs. The receptors shown here come from a male donor in good health and CMV-seronegative.

The rearrangement links TRBV13 to TRBJ2-5; 7 bases are a match to TRBD2. Germline V gene data show CDR1 as PRHDT and CDR2 as FYEKMQ (reference sequence). V gave up 2 bases and J gave up 1 base; unmatched junction bases: 4. The CDR3 loop spans 15 amino acids. CDR3 nucleotides: TGTGCCAGCAGCTTACGCGGGGGTGGCCAAGAGACCCAGTACTTC. Its translation is CASSLRGGGQETQYF.

This clone was observed a few times. The chain combines TRBV4-3 with TRBJ1-5; 8 nucleotides line up with TRBD1. The CDR3 has 16 residues. V was clipped by 0 bases and J by 4 bases; unmatched bases: 5. In germline, CDR1 is LGHNA, CDR2 YSLEER. The CDR3 DNA sequence: TGCGCCAGCAGCCAAGATTCCACAGGGGGGAATCAGCCCCAGCATTTT. It translates to CASSQDSTGGNQPQHF.

This clone has more than one count but fewer than ten. Here the CDR3 DNA reads TGTGCCAGCAGCCCCCCGGTAGGCAGGACAGGGTATCAGCCCCAGCATTTT. This encodes CASSPPVGRTGYQPQHF. The V and J genes are TRBV21-1 and TRBJ1-5; the DNA was not used to check the table's D call, TRBD1. TRBV21-1 is a recognized pseudogene. The CDR3 totals 17 residues.

The chain couples TRBV7-9 to TRBJ1-3; D gene uncertain. Germline V gene sequence: CDR1 SEHNR, CDR2 FQNEAQ (reference sequence). Deletions cut 1 base from V and 1 base from J, with 2 bases between. The CDR3 extends over 13 amino acids. CDR3 sequence (DNA): TGTGCCAGCAGCTTAGTATCTGGAAACACCATATATTTT. As protein: CASSLVSGNTIYF.

As for this clone: The germline gene is not matched at one end of the junction; a read error may be the cause. Additional DNA sequences in this sample encode the identical CDR3. The chain has TRBV6-6 and TRBJ1-6; D gene ambiguous. This CDR3 region has 13 residues. Germline values: CDR1 MNHNY, CDR2 SVGAGI (reference sequence). As DNA, the CDR3 is TGTGCCAGCAGCTACTCCCAAGAGGGTCCCCTCCATTTT. Amino acids: CASSYSQEGPLHF.

The chain links TRBV6-6 to TRBJ1-4; no clear D. The CDR3 contains 13 residues. Trimming pared 5 bases from V and 7 bases from J, leaving 11 bases between. CDR1 is MNHNY, CDR2 SVGAGI, per germline (reference sequence). CDR3: CASSGTSSEKLFF. DNA of the CDR3: TGTGCCAGCAGTGGCACCTCGTCTGAAAAACTGTTTTTT.

The CDR3 DNA is TGTGCCAGTAGTACAGTCCACACAGATACGCAGTATTTT. The encoded protein is CASSTVHTDTQYF. The rearrangement links TRBV19 to TRBJ2-3, with D hard to call. Germline V gene lookup returns CDR1 LNHDA and CDR2 SQIVND (reference sequence). V was cut by 4 bases and J by 2 bases, with 7 bases left in between. The CDR3 covers 13 residues.

With respect to this clone: Because it lacks the conserved phenylalanine or tryptophan at the end, this CDR3 is likely a read error. It is unclear where the CDR3 begins or ends on the DNA, so no DNA is shown, and the CDR3 is as TCRdb lists it. J is TRBJ1-2 and V is TRBV6-6. Germline assignment: CDR1 MNHNY and CDR2 SVGAGI (reference sequence). The length of the CDR3 is 13 amino acids, counting both ends. CDR3: CASSLFGGDDWAL.